This T cell receptor beta chain is drawn from a study of blood T cell repertoires in COVID-19. The overall study: Spain, Italy and the United States supplied samples that represented acute and convalescent COVID-19. The analysed material was cDNA or gDNA that came from T cells, B-cell-depleted T cells, or PBMCs.

Assay used: immunoSEQ multiplex PCR; TCRdb lists only in-frame clones, some missing. The data show tens of thousands of clones, around 87% seen once. This CDR3 comprises 20 residues. V was trimmed by 1 base and J by 4 bases, leaving 28 bases between them. Germline-derived CDR1 and CDR2 are MDHEN and SYDVKM. V gene TRBV28 combines with J gene TRBJ1-1; the D is unclear. The origin of this receptor is a human donor in a cohort sampled during active COVID-19. Source material: peripheral blood. CDR3 in DNA: TGTGCCAGCAGTTTATCCCTTCCGGGAGGAAGGGCATCTTTTGGCACTGAAGCTTTCTTT. Protein: CASSLSLPGGRASFGTEAFF.